Reported below is one T cell receptor (beta chain). The antigen remains undetermined. Execution of the assay was at deep level. Here immunoSEQ multiplex PCR was the method, and the copy in TCRdb shows in-frame clones only, minus some. The sample lists roughly 1,800,000 clones, over 85% seen once, with 1% to 1.5% in the top ten. CDR1 and CDR2 (germline): SGHKS, YYEKEE (reference sequence). The CDR3 is 15 residues long. V lost 0 bases and J lost 4, with 14 bases in between. CD8 cells classed as naive were CD45RO-negative and positively selected for CCR7, excluding terminally differentiated effector memory CD45RA+ cells. Adult Caucasians living in Nashville, Tennessee made up all of the donors. This sample was taken from a study of shared clonotypes between healthy human individuals. Study-wide results and limits: With four donors compared, around 5% of naive CD4 clonotypes were shared.

The TCR sequence derives from a man in his late teens or twenties in good health. Sequencing was carried out using naive CD8+ T cells sorted from blood. This rearrangement joins TRBV5-5 to TRBJ2-7; TRBD2 might be the D (6 bases). The CDR3 spells CASSLAGTAYYEQYF. The DNA of the CDR3 is TGTGCCAGCAGCTTGGCCGGGACTGCTTATTACGAGCAGTACTTC.